This record covers a single T cell receptor beta chain. These data belong to a study of blood T cell repertoires in COVID-19. In the study overall: Some COVID-19 samples were acute and others convalescent; all came from the United States, Italy and Spain.

Original processing notes: It was from reference gene primer amplification that nucleated cell counts were estimated. Repertoires were generated with immunoSEQ multiplex PCR, while TCRdb's copy carries only in-frame clones and drops some. V and J calls and clone size come straight from that table; D and trimming were deduced from the DNA. The sample records 100,000 or so clones, around 84% being singletons. This CDR3 has 15 residues. Germline V gene lookup returns CDR1 MDHEN and CDR2 SYDVKM. V lost 6 bases to trimming and J lost 1 base; unmatched junction nucleotides: 6. The sample comprised peripheral blood. The chain couples TRBV28 to TRBJ2-7; 10 bases are a match to TRBD1. The clonotype was recovered from a human donor in a cohort sampled during active COVID-19. The CDR3 DNA sequence: TGTGCCAGCAGGGTGGGGACAGGGGCTTCCTACGAGCAGTACTTC. It yields the protein CASRVGTGASYEQYF.